Listed below are T cell receptor beta chains from one sample, sequenced in a study of shared clonotypes between healthy human individuals. Using immunoSEQ multiplex PCR, the repertoire was profiled, and TCRdb retains in-frame clones only, with some absent. The sample lists approximately 1,500,000 clones, 98% occurring once. The specimen sequenced was naive CD4+ T cells sorted from blood. These receptors came from a man aged 25-45 years in good health. Each CDR3 is given with its conserved first and last residue. D genes are given only for firm matches.

15 | TRBJ1-2 | TRBD1 | TRBV2 | CASSEFGTGGSGYTF | TGTGCCAGCAGTGAATTCGGGACAGGGGGCAGTGGCTACACCTTC
16 | TRBJ2-7 | - | TRBV19 | CASSPTRIAVPYEQYF | TGTGCCAGTAGTCCCACGAGAATAGCGGTCCCCTACGAGCAGTACTTC
15 | TRBJ1-3 | - | TRBV10-3 | CAITAKESSGNTIYF | TGTGCCATCACAGCTAAGGAGAGCTCTGGAAACACCATATATTTT
15 | TRBJ2-3 | - | TRBV15 | CATTAGAGSTDTQYF | TGTGCCACTACGGCCGGAGCTGGGAGCACAGATACGCAGTATTTT
16 | TRBJ2-7 | - | TRBV5-1 | CASSLYGGQISYEQYF | TGCGCCAGCAGCTTATACGGGGGGCAAATCTCCTACGAGCAGTACTTC
14 | TRBJ2-3 | - | TRBV28 | CASSTNSGTDTQYF | TGTGCCAGCAGTACCAACTCCGGCACAGATACGCAGTATTTT
14 | TRBJ2-3 | - | TRBV27 | CASSLGAGTGTQYF | TGTGCCAGCAGTTTGGGGGCGGGGACGGGTACGCAGTATTTT
17 | TRBJ2-1 | TRBD2 | TRBV18 | CASSPLPGLGSYNEQFF | TGTGCCAGCTCACCACTTCCGGGACTAGGTTCCTACAATGAGCAGTTCTTC
15 | TRBJ2-7 | TRBD2 | TRBV7-2 | CASSLLAGRDYEQYF | TGTGCCAGCAGCTTACTAGCGGGAAGGGACTACGAGCAGTACTTC
14 | TRBJ1-5 | - | TRBV19 | CASITGGVDGPQHF | TGTGCCAGTATAACCGGTGGTGTAGATGGGCCCCAGCATTTT
14 | TRBJ1-2 | TRBD1 | TRBV19 | CASSIGQANYGYTF | TGTGCCAGTAGTATCGGACAGGCTAACTATGGCTACACCTTC
16 | TRBJ2-6 | - | TRBV6-6 | CASNPSRNSGANVLTF | TGTGCCAGCAATCCGAGTAGGAACTCTGGGGCCAACGTCCTGACTTTC
14 | TRBJ2-4 | TRBD2 | TRBV18 | CASSRTSGKNIQYF | TGTGCCAGCTCAAGAACTAGCGGTAAAAACATTCAGTACTTC
14 | TRBJ1-1 | - | TRBV14 | CASSQVRGNTEAFF | TGTGCCAGCAGCCAGGTCAGGGGGAACACTGAAGCTTTCTTT
17 | TRBJ2-5 | TRBD2 | TRBV4-1 | CASSLMTSGRAAETQYF | TGCGCCAGCAGCCTTATGACTAGCGGGAGGGCCGCGGAGACCCAGTACTTC